The 28 T cell receptor beta chains listed next were all sequenced from one sample in a study of OX40 agonist ivuxolimab in advanced cancers. The library was generated by the immunoSEQ multiplex PCR assay. The immuneACCESS repertoire file appears here via TCRdb, limited to in-frame rearrangements. These files lack a portion of the clones; in checked studies, under half of the deficit traces to unresolved V genes, and the cause of the others is not known. This sample lists more than 9,000 clones; about 75% were detected once. The top ten hold about 10% of the sample. The specimen was CD4+ or CD8+ T cells sorted from blood, collected in a trial of the OX40 agonist ivuxolimab. The origin of the receptors is an adult with an advanced solid tumor such as melanoma, head and neck, liver or kidney cancer.

The chain recombines TRBV4-1 with TRBJ1-5; 8 bases are a match to TRBD1. Germline V gene sequence: CDR1 MGHRA, CDR2 YSYEKL. This CDR3 is 15 amino acids long. Unmatched junction bases numbered 8, after V lost 3 bases and J lost 7 bases. The CDR3 protein is CASSQVTGENQPQHF. In DNA form, the CDR3 reads TGCGCCAGCAGCCAGGTGACAGGGGAGAACCAGCCCCAGCATTTT.

This clone was seen a few times. The chain couples TRBV10-3 to TRBJ1-1, with D unclear. The CDR3 extends over 10 amino acids. CDR1 is ENHRY and CDR2 is SYGVKD in the germline V gene. V was clipped by 11 bases and J by 2 bases, with 6 bases between them. CDR3 amino acids: CAPPNTEAFF. The DNA for the CDR3 is TGTGCCCCCCCCAACACTGAAGCTTTCTTT.

The CDR3 DNA follows: TGCGCCAGCAGCCAGGCCACTAGCGGGAGAAGGGAGCAGTTCTTC. The encoded protein is CASSQATSGRREQFF. The genes are TRBV4-1 and TRBJ2-1; 11 positions match TRBD2. This CDR3 comprises 15 residues. Germline V gene lookup returns CDR1 MGHRA and CDR2 YSYEKL. The V gene end was trimmed by 3 bases and the J gene end by 10 bases; junction bases not matched to a gene: 8.

V usage is TRBV25-1 and J usage is TRBJ1-1, with TRBD1 matching over 7 bases. With V trimmed by 1 base and J by 0 bases, 11 bases remained unmatched. The germline V gene has CDR1 MGHDK and CDR2 SYGVNS. The CDR3 contains 18 residues. CDR3 loop: CASSELKQGPTMNTEAFF. The CDR3 DNA sequence: TGTGCCAGCAGTGAATTGAAACAGGGGCCAACCATGAACACTGAAGCTTTCTTT.

The chain is built from TRBV5-5 and TRBJ2-6; no firm D call. V shed 9 bases and J shed 2 bases, with 9 bases lying between them. The CDR3 loop spans 13 amino acids. Germline assignment: CDR1 SGHKS and CDR2 YYEKEE (reference sequence). CDR3 nucleotides: TGTGCCACTGCTGAGACTGGGGCCAACGTCCTGACTTTC. Its protein is CATAETGANVLTF.

The chain combines TRBV9 with TRBJ1-1; TRBD1 might be the D (5 bases). Deletions cut 4 bases from V and 1 base from J, with 11 bases between. This CDR3 region has 14 residues. Germline CDR1 and CDR2: SGDLS and YYNGEE. The CDR3 DNA reads as TGTGCCAGCAGCTCAGGGTACGAGAACACTGAAGCTTTCTTT. This encodes CASSSGYENTEAFF.

This sequence joins TRBV6-1 and TRBJ1-1; D call uncertain. Germline loops: CDR1 MNHNS, CDR2 SASEGT. V was shortened by 2 bases and J by 7 bases, with 8 bases between the two germline ends. This CDR3 has 12 residues. CDR3 bases: TGTGCCAGCAGTGAACAGGCGCGTGAAGCTTTCTTT. This codes for CASSEQAREAFF.

V and J are TRBV27 and TRBJ2-7; 8 bases map to TRBD1. Germline CDR1 and CDR2: MNHEY and SMNVEV (reference sequence). Losses at the gene ends were 6 bases for V and 4 bases for J; bases not matched to a gene: 11. There are 15 residues in the CDR3. CDR3 in DNA: TGTGCCAGCAGCCCGACGGACAGGGCCTCATACGAGCAGTACTTC. It codes for CASSPTDRASYEQYF.

The rearrangement links TRBV7-9 to TRBJ2-7; 7 bases line up with TRBD2. With 1 base clipped from V and 4 bases from J, the junction kept 4 bases outside the gene matches. CDR1 SEHNR and CDR2 FQNEAQ come from the germline V gene (reference sequence). This CDR3 is built from 14 residues. CDR3 coding DNA: TGTGCCAGCAGCTTAGGGCAGGGAGGGTACGAGCAGTACTTC. Its protein product is CASSLGQGGYEQYF.

The chain links TRBV6-6 to TRBJ2-7; unclear D gene. Germline-derived CDR1 and CDR2 are MNHNY and SVGAGI (reference sequence). The CDR3 consists of 11 residues. V dropped 6 bases and J dropped 3 bases, with 6 bases sitting between them. CDR3: CASRTGYEQYF. CDR3 DNA sequence: TGTGCCAGCAGGACCGGCTACGAGCAGTACTTC.

This chain joins TRBV19 and TRBJ2-7, with 10 positions matching TRBD2. Germline-derived CDR1 and CDR2 are LNHDA and SQIVND (reference sequence). The junction had 2 bases not matched to a gene; V was cut back by 4 bases and J by 2 bases. The CDR3 is 14 residues long. The CDR3 reads CASSTLAGAYEQYF. CDR3 bases: TGTGCCAGTAGTACCCTAGCGGGAGCCTACGAGCAGTACTTC.

The chain carries TRBV4-1 and TRBJ2-2; D not certain. Germline V gene lookup returns CDR1 MGHRA and CDR2 YSYEKL. V was clipped by 1 base and J by 5 bases, with 8 bases between them. This CDR3 contains 14 residues. The chain's CDR3 is CASSQAYGTGELFF. The CDR3 DNA reads as TGCGCCAGCAGCCAAGCTTACGGGACCGGGGAGCTGTTTTTT.

This clone is deemed medium-sized. CDR3: CASSELGQKNTEAFF. The CDR3 DNA follows: TGTGCCAGCAGTGAATTGGGACAGAAGAACACTGAAGCTTTCTTT. The rearrangement uses TRBV2 and TRBJ1-1; 7 nucleotides agree with TRBD1. With V trimmed by 2 bases and J by 1 base, 4 bases remained unmatched. Germline V CDR1 and CDR2: SNHLY, FYNNEI. CDR3 length: 15 amino acids. The variable domain in full, completed from reference TRBV2 and TRBJ1-1, reads EPEVTQTPSHQVTQMGQEVILRCVPISNHLYFYWYRQILGQKVEFLVSFYNNEISEKSEIFDDQFSVERPDGSNFTLKIRSTKLEDSAMYFCASSELGQKNTEAFFGQGTRLTVV.

This sequence joins TRBV19 and TRBJ1-1, with 7 nucleotides matching TRBD1. Per germline, CDR1 LNHDA and CDR2 SQIVND (reference sequence). Trimming cost V 2 bases and J 3 bases; bases outside gene matches: 3. This CDR3 is 14 amino acids long. CDR3 DNA sequence: TGTGCCAGTAGTATACTCGGGACAGACACTGAAGCTTTCTTT. This gives the protein CASSILGTDTEAFF.

J is TRBJ2-2 and V is TRBV10-3; no firm D call. This CDR3 is built from 14 residues. Trimming took off 2 bases at V and 2 bases at J, with 6 bases between the two ends. Germline values: CDR1 ENHRY, CDR2 SYGVKD. CDR3 nucleotide sequence: TGTGCCATCAGTGAGGGGGTTAACACCGGGGAGCTGTTTTTT. Protein sequence: CAISEGVNTGELFF.

This CDR3 reads CASSPGQGIDTQYF. The CDR3 DNA is TGTGCCAGCAGTCCGGGACAGGGGATAGATACGCAGTATTTT. The V call is TRBV28, the J call TRBJ2-3, with TRBD1 matching over 10 bases. CDR3 length equals 14 residues. Losses at the gene ends were 5 bases for V and 5 bases for J; bases not matched to a gene: 4. The germline V gene has CDR1 MDHEN and CDR2 SYDVKM. The whole variable domain, remainder taken from reference TRBV28 and TRBJ2-3, is DVKVTQSSRYLVKRTGEKVFLECVQDMDHENMFWYRQDPGLGLRLIYFSYDVKMKEKGDIPEGYSVSREKKERFSLILESASTNQTSMYLCASSPGQGIDTQYFGPGTRLTVL.

The CDR3 sequence: CASSLGTSGRLDEQFF. CDR3 in DNA: TGTGCCAGCAGCTTAGGGACTAGCGGGAGATTAGATGAGCAGTTCTTC. This chain joins TRBV7-8 and TRBJ2-1; 13 bases line up with TRBD2. The ends lost 1 base at V and 8 bases at J; junction bases unmatched: 5. Germline V lookup: CDR1 SGHVS, CDR2 FQNEAQ. This CDR3 has 16 residues.

The rearrangement uses TRBV25-1 and TRBJ2-1; no clear D gene. Germline V gives CDR1 MGHDK, CDR2 SYGVNS. This CDR3 is built from 13 residues. V dropped 4 bases and J dropped 0 bases, with 4 bases sitting between them. Here the CDR3 reads CASSGSSYNEQFF. In nucleotides, the CDR3 is TGTGCCAGCAGTGGGAGCTCCTACAATGAGCAGTTCTTC.

The CDR3 loop reads CASSPRTSGSYEQYF. DNA of the CDR3: TGTGCCAGCTCACCACGGACTAGCGGTTCCTACGAGCAGTACTTC. The chain has TRBV18 and TRBJ2-7, with 10 bases lining up with TRBD2. In germline, CDR1 is KGHSH, CDR2 LQKENI. Unmatched junction bases numbered 1, after V lost 1 base and J lost 1 base. This CDR3 is 15 amino acids long. The whole variable domain, remainder taken from reference TRBV18 and TRBJ2-7, is NAGVMQNPRHLVRRRGQEARLRCSPMKGHSHVYWYRQLPEEGLKFMVYLQKENIIDESGMPKERFSAEFPKEGPSILRIQQVVRGDSAAYFCASSPRTSGSYEQYFGPGTRLTVT.

The chain joins TRBV6-4 to TRBJ2-7; D not resolved. V was cut by 6 bases and J by 6 bases, with 12 bases left in between. The CDR3 sequence is 12 residues long. The germline V gene encodes CDR1 MRHNA and CDR2 SNTAGT. The CDR3 DNA reads TGTGCCAGCAGGCCCGGTCTATGCGAGCAGTACTTC. This sequence encodes CASRPGLCEQYF.

The genes are TRBV2 and TRBJ1-1; TRBD1 might be the D (5 bases). The CDR3 covers 16 residues. The V end was cut by 2 bases, the J end by 1 base, with 14 bases between. In germline, CDR1 is SNHLY, CDR2 FYNNEI. The CDR3 DNA sequence: TGTGCCAGCAGTGAAAGACAGCCCGGGGGGAACACTGAAGCTTTCTTT. Translation: CASSERQPGGNTEAFF.

This clone is medium-sized within its sample. The chain uses TRBV13 and TRBJ2-7; 9 bases fit TRBD1. J gave up 7 bases and V 2 bases, and 6 bases lay outside the gene matches. The CDR3 is 14 amino acids. In germline, CDR1 is PRHDT, CDR2 FYEKMQ (reference sequence). This CDR3 is CASSLTGGAVEQYF. In nucleotides, the CDR3 is TGTGCCAGCAGCTTAACAGGGGGCGCGGTTGAGCAGTACTTC.

The chain links TRBV29-1 to TRBJ2-7; TRBD2 is a possible D gene (5 bases). CDR3 length: 15 residues. From germline, CDR1 is SQVTM and CDR2 ANQGSEA. The V end was cut by 1 base, the J end by 4 bases, with 17 bases between. CDR3 nucleotide sequence: TGCAGCGTTGAAGTCCCTGGAGGACCACTTTACGAGCAGTACTTC. This codes for CSVEVPGGPLYEQYF.

This clone ranks as medium-sized. The V and J genes are TRBV19 and TRBJ1-5; D is undetermined. Per the germline V gene, CDR1 is LNHDA and CDR2 is SQIVND (reference sequence). V was shortened by 1 base and J by 6 bases, with 13 bases between the two germline ends. This CDR3 has 15 amino acids. The CDR3 region is CASSIVGHFSQPQHF. The CDR3 DNA reads TGTGCCAGTAGTATAGTCGGGCACTTCAGTCAGCCCCAGCATTTT.

The chain recombines TRBV4-1 with TRBJ2-7, with D unclear. Trimming took 4 bases from V and 6 from J, leaving 16 bases between them. CDR1 is MGHRA, CDR2 YSYEKL, per germline. The CDR3 contains 14 residues. In DNA form, the CDR3 reads TGCGCCAGCAGCCGTACAATCCCCGCTTTCGAGCAGTACTTC. Protein: CASSRTIPAFEQYF.

The genes are TRBV28 and TRBJ2-2; 9 bases fit TRBD1. With 5 bases clipped from V and 5 bases from J, the junction kept 12 bases outside the gene matches. The germline CDR1 and CDR2 sequences are MDHEN and SYDVKM. There are 17 residues in the CDR3. CDR3 in DNA: TGTGCCAGCAGTCTCCCCACAGGGGGCATTGTAACCGGGGAGCTGTTTTTT. It yields the protein CASSLPTGGIVTGELFF.

This clone was observed a handful of times. V usage is TRBV9 and J usage is TRBJ2-2; D may be TRBD2 (6 bases). The germline gives CDR1 SGDLS, CDR2 YYNGEE. V was trimmed by 0 bases and J by 6 bases, leaving 12 bases between them. This CDR3 has 15 residues. CDR3 nucleotides: TGTGCCAGCAGCGTAGCAAGCGGGCCGCCCGGGGAGCTGTTTTTT. Amino acid sequence: CASSVASGPPGELFF.

This clone was seen more than once but under ten times. The rearrangement uses TRBV2 and TRBJ1-1; possibly TRBD1 for D (5 bases). V dropped 1 base and J dropped 7 bases, with 16 bases sitting between them. The CDR3 extends over 15 amino acids. CDR1 SNHLY and CDR2 FYNNEI come from the germline V gene. CDR3 residues: CASSEVRALLGEAFF. DNA for the CDR3: TGTGCCAGCAGTGAAGTCAGGGCGTTATTAGGTGAAGCTTTCTTT. Filled out from reference TRBV2 and TRBJ1-1, the complete variable domain reads EPEVTQTPSHQVTQMGQEVILRCVPISNHLYFYWYRQILGQKVEFLVSFYNNEISEKSEIFDDQFSVERPDGSNFTLKIRSTKLEDSAMYFCASSEVRALLGEAFFGQGTRLTVV.